The T cell receptor (beta chain) described here comes from a study of blood T cells in healthy people across ages. In regard to this clonotype: Its antigen remains unknown.

The authors ran a second PCR of 7 to 11 cycles using a sample-barcoded 5' primer and a J-beta primer mix. Every sample returned 2.5 million or more CDR3-containing paired-end reads. TCRdb analysed the 5' RACE reads with MiXCR anew, one entry per CDR3 protein. The repertoire includes roughly 1.5 million distinct CDR3 sequences, roughly 43% of them detected once, and over 3.5% sits in the top ten. Whole-study findings and limits: The lack of PBMC sorting stopped any conclusive naive versus antigen-experienced comparison.

The V end was cut by 6 bases, the J end by 2 bases, with 10 bases between. This CDR3 contains 14 residues. Isolated PBMCs totaled at least 6.5 million in each sample. The sample comprised blood. The V and J genes are TRBV12-3 or TRBV12-4 and TRBJ2-2; D tentatively fits TRBD1 or TRBD2 (5 bases each). The receptor was derived from a woman aged 18-29 years in good health. This CDR3 is CASRADTNTGELFF. The CDR3 DNA follows: TGTGCCAGCAGAGCGGACACCAACACCGGGGAGCTGTTTTTT.